This T cell receptor (beta chain) is from a study of cytomegalovirus exposure and HLA in healthy donors. Overall study results and limits: When the data were analyzed later, several of the most significant clusters appeared to be linked to common viral pathogens.

The ends lost 3 bases at V and 5 bases at J; junction bases unmatched: 5. CDR3 length: 15 amino acids. The germline V gene has CDR1 SGDLS and CDR2 YYNGEE. Each donor was healthy, and each was a bone marrow donor. PCR used 60 Vbeta primers and 13 Jbeta primers. Using immunoSEQ multiplex PCR, the repertoire was profiled, and TCRdb retains in-frame clones only, with some absent. The sample includes around 200,000 clones, about 80% of them seen just once. With respect to this clone: Antigen specificity is unknown.

Sequencing input: PBMCs. This clonotype originated in a boy aged 5-17 years in good health and CMV-seronegative. V usage is TRBV9 and J usage is TRBJ2-2; 9 positions match TRBD1. DNA of the CDR3: TGTGCCAGCAGCGGGACAGGGGCTAGGACCGGGGAGCTGTTTTTT. It translates to CASSGTGARTGELFF.